This T cell receptor (beta chain) was retrieved from a study of shared clonotypes between healthy human individuals. Study-wide background: Donors had three CD4 naive, three CD4 memory, two CD8 naive and one CD8 memory plate apiece.

This CDR3 comprises 17 residues. Germline V lookup: CDR1 SGHTA, CDR2 FQGNSA. Trimming took off 3 bases at V and 1 base at J, with 16 bases between the two ends. Sequencing used immunoSEQ multiplex PCR; TCRdb keeps in-frame clones, though not all of them. The table has 950,000 to 1,300,000 clones, around 75% seen once. The study, taken as a whole, reports: Naive subsets typically showed greater estimated richness than memory subsets. The sharing of 4% to 5.5% of naive CD4 clonotypes was seen across a handful of donors.

As concerns this clone: The target antigen is unknown.

This rearrangement joins TRBV7-2 to TRBJ2-1, with D tentatively TRBD2 (5 bases). This sequence was found in a man between 18 and 29 years old in good health. The sequencing input was memory CD4+ T cells sorted from blood. Subset noted: CD45RA-negative fraction. The CDR3 sequence: CASSLNSGRGSYNEQFF. The CDR3 DNA reads as TGTGCCAGCAGCTTGAACAGTGGTCGCGGGTCCTACAATGAGCAGTTCTTC. Looking up the rest from reference TRBV7-2 and TRBJ2-1 gives the full variable domain: GAGVSQSPSNKVTEKGKDVELRCDPISGHTALYWYRQSLGQGLEFLIYFQGNSAPDKSGLPSDRFSAERTGGSVSTLTIQRTQQEDSAVYLCASSLNSGRGSYNEQFFGPGTRLTVL.